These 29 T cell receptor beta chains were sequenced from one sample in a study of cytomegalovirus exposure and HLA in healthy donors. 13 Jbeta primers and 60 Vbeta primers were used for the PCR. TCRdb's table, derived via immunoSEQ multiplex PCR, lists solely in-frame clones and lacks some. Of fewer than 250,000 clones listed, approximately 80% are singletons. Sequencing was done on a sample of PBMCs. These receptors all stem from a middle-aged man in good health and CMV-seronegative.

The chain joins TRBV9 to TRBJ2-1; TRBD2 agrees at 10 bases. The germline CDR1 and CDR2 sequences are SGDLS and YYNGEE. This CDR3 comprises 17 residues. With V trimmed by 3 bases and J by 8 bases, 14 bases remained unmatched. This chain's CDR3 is CASSGGRASGSKYEQFF. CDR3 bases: TGTGCCAGCAGCGGAGGGAGGGCTAGCGGGAGTAAGTATGAGCAGTTCTTC.

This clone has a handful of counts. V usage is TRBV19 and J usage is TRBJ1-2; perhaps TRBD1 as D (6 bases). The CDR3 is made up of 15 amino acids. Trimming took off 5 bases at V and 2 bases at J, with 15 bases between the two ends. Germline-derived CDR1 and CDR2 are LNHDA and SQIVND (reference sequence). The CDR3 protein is CASSGRDIKNYGYTF. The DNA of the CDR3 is TGTGCCAGTAGTGGTCGGGACATTAAAAACTATGGCTACACCTTC.

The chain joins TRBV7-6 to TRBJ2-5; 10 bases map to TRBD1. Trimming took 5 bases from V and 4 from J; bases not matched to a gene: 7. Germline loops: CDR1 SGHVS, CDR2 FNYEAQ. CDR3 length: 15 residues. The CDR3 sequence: CASSPRDRGGETQYF. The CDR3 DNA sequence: TGTGCCAGCAGCCCCCGGGACAGGGGCGGAGAGACCCAGTACTTC.

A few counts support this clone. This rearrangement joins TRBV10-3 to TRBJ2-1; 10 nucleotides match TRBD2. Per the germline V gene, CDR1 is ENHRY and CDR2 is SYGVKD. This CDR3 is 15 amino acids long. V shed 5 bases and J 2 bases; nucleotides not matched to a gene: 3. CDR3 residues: CAISISGGTYNEQFF. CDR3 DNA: TGTGCCATCAGTATTAGCGGGGGGACCTACAATGAGCAGTTCTTC.

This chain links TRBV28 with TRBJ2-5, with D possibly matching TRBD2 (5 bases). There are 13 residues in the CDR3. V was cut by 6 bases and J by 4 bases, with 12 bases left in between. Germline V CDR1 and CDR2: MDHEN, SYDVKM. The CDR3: CASRPGSRETQYF. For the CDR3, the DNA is TGTGCCAGCAGGCCGGGGAGCCGAGAGACCCAGTACTTC.

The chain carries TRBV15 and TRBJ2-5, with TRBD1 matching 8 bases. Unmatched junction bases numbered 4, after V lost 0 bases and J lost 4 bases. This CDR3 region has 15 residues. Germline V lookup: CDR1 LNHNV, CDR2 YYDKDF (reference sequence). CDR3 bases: TGTGCCACCAGCAGAGAACAGGGGGGTTTAGAGACCCAGTACTTC. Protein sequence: CATSREQGGLETQYF.

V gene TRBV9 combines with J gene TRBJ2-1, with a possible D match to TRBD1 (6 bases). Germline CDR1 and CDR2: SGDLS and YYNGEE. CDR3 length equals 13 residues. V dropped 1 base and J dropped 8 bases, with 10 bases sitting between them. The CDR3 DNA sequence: TGTGCCAGCAGCGTATTGACAGGCGATGAGCAGTTCTTC. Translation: CASSVLTGDEQFF.

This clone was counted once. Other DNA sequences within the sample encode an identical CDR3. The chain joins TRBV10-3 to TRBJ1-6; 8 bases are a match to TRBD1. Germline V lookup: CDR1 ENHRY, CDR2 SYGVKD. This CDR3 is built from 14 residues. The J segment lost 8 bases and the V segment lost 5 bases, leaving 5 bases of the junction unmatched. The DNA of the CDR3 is TGTGCCATCAGTCCCGGACAGGGTGATTCACCCCTCCACTTT. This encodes CAISPGQGDSPLHF.

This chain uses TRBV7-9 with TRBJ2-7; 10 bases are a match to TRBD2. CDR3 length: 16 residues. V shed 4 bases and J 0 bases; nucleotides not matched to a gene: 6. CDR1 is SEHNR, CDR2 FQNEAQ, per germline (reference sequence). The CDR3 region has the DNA TGTGCCAGCAGCTCTCGGACTAGCGGAACCTCCTACGAGCAGTACTTC. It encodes CASSSRTSGTSYEQYF.

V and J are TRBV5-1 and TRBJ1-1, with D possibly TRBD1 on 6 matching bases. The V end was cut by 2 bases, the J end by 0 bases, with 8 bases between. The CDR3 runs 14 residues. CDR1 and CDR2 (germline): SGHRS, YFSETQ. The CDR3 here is CASSLKGVNTEAFF. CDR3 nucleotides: TGCGCCAGCAGCTTAAAGGGGGTGAACACTGAAGCTTTCTTT.

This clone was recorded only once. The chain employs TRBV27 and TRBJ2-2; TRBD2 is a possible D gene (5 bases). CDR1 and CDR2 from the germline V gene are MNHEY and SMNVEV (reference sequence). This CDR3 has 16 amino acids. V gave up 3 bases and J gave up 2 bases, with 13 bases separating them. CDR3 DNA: TGTGCCAGCAGTTTGGACGGATGGACTAACACCGGGGAGCTGTTTTTT. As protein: CASSLDGWTNTGELFF.

In DNA form, the CDR3 reads TGTGCCAGCTCACCACGCTCGGGACAGAACACAGATACGCAGTATTTT. Its translation is CASSPRSGQNTDTQYF. The chain links TRBV18 to TRBJ2-3, with TRBD1 matching 7 bases. The CDR3 is 16 residues long. The V segment lost 1 base and the J segment 2 bases; nucleotides outside the gene matches: 6. The germline V gene encodes CDR1 KGHSH and CDR2 LQKENI.

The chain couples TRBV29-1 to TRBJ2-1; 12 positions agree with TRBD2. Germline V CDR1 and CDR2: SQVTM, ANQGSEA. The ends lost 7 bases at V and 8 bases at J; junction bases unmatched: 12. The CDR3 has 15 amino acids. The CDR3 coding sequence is TGCAGCGCTCCTGGACTAGCGGGACAACGCCATGAGCAGTTCTTC. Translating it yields CSAPGLAGQRHEQFF.

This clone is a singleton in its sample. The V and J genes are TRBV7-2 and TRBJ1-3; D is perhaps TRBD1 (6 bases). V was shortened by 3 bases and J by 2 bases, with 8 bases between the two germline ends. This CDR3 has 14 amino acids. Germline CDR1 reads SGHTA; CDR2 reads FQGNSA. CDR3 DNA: TGTGCCAGCAGCTTCGGGACACCTGGAAACACCATATATTTT. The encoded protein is CASSFGTPGNTIYF.

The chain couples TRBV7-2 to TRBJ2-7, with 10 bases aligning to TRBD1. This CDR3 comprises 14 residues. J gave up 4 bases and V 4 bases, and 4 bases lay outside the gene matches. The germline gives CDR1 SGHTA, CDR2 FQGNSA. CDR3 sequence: CASSWGQGRYEQYF. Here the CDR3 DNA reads TGTGCCAGCAGCTGGGGACAGGGGAGGTACGAGCAGTACTTC.

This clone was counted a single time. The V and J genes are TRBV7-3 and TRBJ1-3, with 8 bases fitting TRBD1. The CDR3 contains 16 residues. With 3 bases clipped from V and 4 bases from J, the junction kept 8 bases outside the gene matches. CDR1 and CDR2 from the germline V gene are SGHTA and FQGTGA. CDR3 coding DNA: TGTGCCAGCAGCTTCGGGGGACAGGCCGGCGGAAACACCATATATTTT. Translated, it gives CASSFGGQAGGNTIYF. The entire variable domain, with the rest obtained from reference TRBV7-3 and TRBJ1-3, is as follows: GAGVSQTPSNKVTEKGKYVELRCDPISGHTALYWYRQSLGQGPEFLIYFQGTGAADDSGLPNDRFFAVRPEGSVSTLKIQRTERGDSAVYLCASSFGGQAGGNTIYFGEGSWLTVV.

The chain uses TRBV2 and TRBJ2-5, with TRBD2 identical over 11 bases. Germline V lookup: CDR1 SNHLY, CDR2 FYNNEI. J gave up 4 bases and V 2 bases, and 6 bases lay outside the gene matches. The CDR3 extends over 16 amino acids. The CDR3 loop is CASSEISGGAGETQYF. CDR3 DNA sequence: TGTGCCAGCAGTGAAATTAGCGGGGGGGCCGGAGAGACCCAGTACTTC. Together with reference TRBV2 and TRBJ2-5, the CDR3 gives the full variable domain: EPEVTQTPSHQVTQMGQEVILRCVPISNHLYFYWYRQILGQKVEFLVSFYNNEISEKSEIFDDQFSVERPDGSNFTLKIRSTKLEDSAMYFCASSEISGGAGETQYFGPGTRLLVL.

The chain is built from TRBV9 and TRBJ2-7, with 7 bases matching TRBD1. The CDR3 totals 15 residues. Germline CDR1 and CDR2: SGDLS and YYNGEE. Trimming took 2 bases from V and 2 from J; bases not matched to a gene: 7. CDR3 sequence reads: CASSVEGAGAYEQYF. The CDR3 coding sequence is TGTGCCAGCAGCGTTGAGGGGGCCGGAGCCTACGAGCAGTACTTC.

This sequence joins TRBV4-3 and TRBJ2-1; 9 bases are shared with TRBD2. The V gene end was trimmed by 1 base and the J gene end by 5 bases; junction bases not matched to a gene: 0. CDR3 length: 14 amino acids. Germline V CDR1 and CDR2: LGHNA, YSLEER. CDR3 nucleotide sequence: TGCGCCAGCAGCCAAGGACTAGCGGACAATGAGCAGTTCTTC. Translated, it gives CASSQGLADNEQFF.

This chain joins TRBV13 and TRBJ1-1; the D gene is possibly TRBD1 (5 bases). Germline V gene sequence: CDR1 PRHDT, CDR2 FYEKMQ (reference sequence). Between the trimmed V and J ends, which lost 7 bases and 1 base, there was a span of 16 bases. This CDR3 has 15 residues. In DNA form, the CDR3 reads TGTGCCAGCACCCTGGGGGAGGACCAGAACACTGAAGCTTTCTTT. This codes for CASTLGEDQNTEAFF.

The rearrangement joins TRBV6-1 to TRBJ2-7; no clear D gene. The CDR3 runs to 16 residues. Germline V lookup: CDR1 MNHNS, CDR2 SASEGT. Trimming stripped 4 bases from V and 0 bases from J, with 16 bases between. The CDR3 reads CASSGRRLLTSYEQYF. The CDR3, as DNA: TGTGCCAGCAGTGGACGACGACTTCTCACCTCCTACGAGCAGTACTTC.

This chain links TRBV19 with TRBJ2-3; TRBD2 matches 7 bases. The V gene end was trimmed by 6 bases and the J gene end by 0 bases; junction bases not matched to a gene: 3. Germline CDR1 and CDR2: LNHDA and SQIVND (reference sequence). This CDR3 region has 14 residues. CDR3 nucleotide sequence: TGTGCCAGTAGAACTAGCGCTAGCACAGATACGCAGTATTTT. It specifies CASRTSASTDTQYF.

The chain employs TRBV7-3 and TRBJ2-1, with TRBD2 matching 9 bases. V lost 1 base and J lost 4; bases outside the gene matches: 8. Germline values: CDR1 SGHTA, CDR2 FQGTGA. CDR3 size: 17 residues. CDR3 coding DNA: TGTGCCAGCAGCTTAAAAGGAGGCGGGAGGGAATACAATGAGCAGTTCTTC. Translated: CASSLKGGGREYNEQFF.

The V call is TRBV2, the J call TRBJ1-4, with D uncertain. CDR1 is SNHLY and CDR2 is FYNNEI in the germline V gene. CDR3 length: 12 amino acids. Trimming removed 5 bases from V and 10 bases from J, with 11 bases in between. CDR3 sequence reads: CASSFGGRKLFF. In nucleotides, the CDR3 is TGTGCCAGCAGTTTCGGAGGGCGAAAACTGTTTTTT.

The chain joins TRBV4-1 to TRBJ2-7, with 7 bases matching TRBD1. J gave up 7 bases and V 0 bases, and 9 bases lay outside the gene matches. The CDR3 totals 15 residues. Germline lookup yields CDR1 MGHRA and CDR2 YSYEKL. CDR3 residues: CASSQDLWTGEEQYF. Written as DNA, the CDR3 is TGCGCCAGCAGCCAAGATCTATGGACAGGTGAAGAGCAGTACTTC.

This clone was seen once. In DNA, the CDR3 is TGTGCCTGGTGGCAGCGTGGAAACACCATATATTTT. Residues: CAWWQRGNTIYF. V is TRBV30 and J is TRBJ1-3; D is undetermined. CDR3 length: 12 amino acids. Looked up from germline, CDR1 is GTSNPN and CDR2 is SVGIG (reference sequence). The V gene lost 5 bases and the J gene lost 3 bases, with 8 bases spanning the gap.

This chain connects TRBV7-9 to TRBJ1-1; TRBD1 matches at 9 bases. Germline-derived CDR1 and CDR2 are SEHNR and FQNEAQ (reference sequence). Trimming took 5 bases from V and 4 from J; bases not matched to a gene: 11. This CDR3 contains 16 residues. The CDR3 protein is CASSHEDRGITTEAFF. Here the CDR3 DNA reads TGTGCCAGCAGCCATGAGGACAGGGGAATCACCACTGAAGCTTTCTTT.

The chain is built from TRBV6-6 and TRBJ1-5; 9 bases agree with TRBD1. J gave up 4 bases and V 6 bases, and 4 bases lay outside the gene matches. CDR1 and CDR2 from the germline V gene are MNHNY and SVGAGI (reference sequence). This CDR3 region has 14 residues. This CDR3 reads CASSRDRANQPQHF. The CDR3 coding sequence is TGTGCCAGCAGCAGGGACAGGGCTAATCAGCCCCAGCATTTT.

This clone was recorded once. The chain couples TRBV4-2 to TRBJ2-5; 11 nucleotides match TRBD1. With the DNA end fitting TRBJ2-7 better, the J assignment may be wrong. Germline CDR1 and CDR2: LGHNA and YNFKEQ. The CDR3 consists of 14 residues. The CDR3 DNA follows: TGTGCCAGCAGCCCGGGACAGGGGGTCTACGAGCAGTACTTC. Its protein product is CASSPGQGVYEQYF.